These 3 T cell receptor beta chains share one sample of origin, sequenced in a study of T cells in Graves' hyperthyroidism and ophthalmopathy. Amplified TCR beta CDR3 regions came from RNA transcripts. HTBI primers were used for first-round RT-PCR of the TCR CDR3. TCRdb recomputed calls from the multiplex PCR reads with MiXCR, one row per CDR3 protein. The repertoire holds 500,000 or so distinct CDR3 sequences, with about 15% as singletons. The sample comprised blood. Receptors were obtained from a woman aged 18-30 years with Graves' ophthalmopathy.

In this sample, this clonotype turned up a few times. DNA for the CDR3: TGTGCCACCAGTGAGGGTCCCTACGAGCAGTACTTC. It specifies CATSEGPYEQYF. The V and J genes are TRBV24-1 and TRBJ2-7; D not certain. The CDR3 sequence is 12 residues long. In germline, CDR1 is KGHDR, CDR2 SFDVKD. V dropped 4 bases and J dropped 2 bases, with 5 bases sitting between them.

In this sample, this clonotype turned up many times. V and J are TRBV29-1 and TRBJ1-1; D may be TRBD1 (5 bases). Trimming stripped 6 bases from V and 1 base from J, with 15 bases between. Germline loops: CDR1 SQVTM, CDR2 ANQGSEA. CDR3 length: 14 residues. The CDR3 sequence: CSVLTDTSNTEAFF. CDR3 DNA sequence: TGCAGCGTCTTAACGGACACCTCGAACACTGAAGCTTTCTTT.

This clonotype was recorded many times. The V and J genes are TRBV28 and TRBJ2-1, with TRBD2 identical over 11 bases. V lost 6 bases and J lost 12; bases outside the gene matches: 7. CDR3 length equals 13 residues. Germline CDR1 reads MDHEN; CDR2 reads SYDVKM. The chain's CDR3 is CASSGLAGGGQFF. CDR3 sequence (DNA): TGTGCCAGCAGCGGACTAGCGGGTGGAGGGCAGTTCTTC.